Listed below are T cell receptor beta chains from one sample, sequenced in a study of blood T cell repertoires in COVID-19. Generated by immunoSEQ multiplex PCR, the TCRdb table keeps only in-frame clones and is missing some. The sample holds nearly 400,000 clones; roughly 91% are singletons and the top ten take 1.5% to 2%. The sample consisted of PBMCs or T cells enriched from blood (not recorded which). The source is a woman in her thirties who had recovered from COVID-19. CDR3s include the opening cysteine and the closing phenylalanine or tryptophan. The D gene is left open where the match is weak. Clone size, where shown, is once, few, many, or a class for clones that have expanded.

NA	TRBV18	NA	TRBJ2-6	CASSPRLMTTATEVSGANVLTF	TGTGCCAGCTCACCACGGTTGATGACAACGGCTACCGAAGTCTCTGGGGCCAACGTCCTGACTTTC
NA	TRBV7-9	NA	TRBJ2-7	CASSGEVSKHYEQYF	TGTGCCAGCAGCGGGGAGGTCTCAAAGCACTACGAGCAGTACTTC
TRBD1	TRBV27	NA	TRBJ1-2	CASSISGTVYYGYTF	TGTGCCAGCAGTATTTCCGGGACAGTATACTATGGCTACACCTTC
NA	TRBV18	NA	TRBJ2-2	CASSPPGVLNTGELFF	TGTGCCAGCTCTCCGCCAGGGGTATTGAACACCGGGGAGCTGTTTTTT
TRBD1	TRBV30	NA	TRBJ1-2	CASSDRGNSYGYTF	TGTGCCTCATCGGACAGGGGAAATAGCTATGGCTACACCTTC
TRBD1	TRBV5-1	NA	TRBJ1-1	CASSSRGSGNTEAFF	TGCGCCAGCAGCTCCAGGGGGTCGGGGAACACTGAAGCTTTCTTT
NA	TRBV21-1	NA	TRBJ2-3	CASRTQGISPDTQYF	TGTGCCAGCAGGACACAGGGGATCTCACCCGATACGCAGTATTTT
TRBD1	TRBV9	NA	TRBJ1-6	CASSRDPDRASPLHF	TGTGCCAGCAGCCGCGACCCGGACAGGGCTTCACCCCTCCACTTT
TRBD2	TRBV19	NA	TRBJ2-7	CASKVRTSGYEQYF	TGTGCCAGTAAGGTCCGGACTAGCGGCTACGAGCAGTACTTC
TRBD2	TRBV30	once	TRBJ2-1	CAWSVGGGPKEQFF	TGTGCCTGGAGTGTCGGGGGAGGGCCGAAGGAGCAGTTCTTC
NA	TRBV7-9	once	TRBJ1-2	CASSLAGSGALYGYTF	TGTGCCAGCAGCTTAGCGGGTTCAGGGGCCCTCTATGGCTACACCTTC
NA	TRBV18	few	TRBJ1-2	CASSPTGLYGYTF	TGTGCCAGCTCACCTACAGGGCTCTATGGCTACACCTTC
NA	TRBV4-1	NA	TRBJ2-1	CASSHTSSYNEQFF	TGCGCCAGCAGCCACACTAGCTCCTACAATGAGCAGTTCTTC
TRBD2	TRBV30	NA	TRBJ2-1	CAWSPGLAGNPSYNEQFF	TGTGCCTGGAGCCCGGGACTAGCGGGGAACCCCTCCTACAATGAGCAGTTCTTC
NA	TRBV27	NA	TRBJ1-6	CASSLWRPDNSPLHF	TGTGCCAGCAGTTTATGGAGACCCGATAATTCACCCCTCCACTTT
TRBD1	TRBV18	NA	TRBJ1-2	CASSPQTGNYGYTF	TGTGCCAGCTCACCACAGACAGGGAACTATGGCTACACCTTC
NA	TRBV9	NA	TRBJ2-7	CASSGLGGEQYF	TGTGCCAGCAGCGGCCTCGGGGGTGAGCAGTACTTC
NA	TRBV28	NA	TRBJ2-2	CASRTEVRTGELFF	TGTGCCAGCAGGACAGAGGTTCGCACCGGGGAGCTGTTTTTT
TRBD2	TRBV7-8	NA	TRBJ2-1	CASSLGLAGSLNEQFF	TGTGCCAGCAGCTTAGGACTAGCGGGAAGCTTGAATGAGCAGTTCTTC
TRBD1	TRBV15	NA	TRBJ1-1	CATSRRRQGLNTEAFF	TGTGCCACCAGCAGAAGGAGACAGGGCTTGAACACTGAAGCTTTCTTT
TRBD2	TRBV3-1/TRBV3-2	NA	TRBJ2-1	CASSHSGNYNEQFF	TGTGCCAGCAGCCATAGCGGGAACTACAATGAGCAGTTCTTC
TRBD2	TRBV24-1	NA	TRBJ2-5	CATSERTSGRWGETQYF	TGTGCCACCAGTGAAAGGACTAGCGGGAGGTGGGGAGAGACCCAGTACTTC
NA	TRBV7-9	once	TRBJ2-7	CASSFQRTGSGSDEQYF	TGTGCCAGCAGCTTCCAACGGACGGGTTCGGGGTCCGACGAGCAGTACTTC
TRBD1	TRBV4-3	NA	TRBJ1-6	CASSEGGTGGSPLHF	TGCGCCAGCAGCGAAGGGGGGACAGGGGGATCACCCCTCCACTTT
NA	TRBV6-6	once	TRBJ1-6	CASSPPAGKENSPLHF	TGTGCCAGCAGTCCCCCAGCCGGGAAGGAGAACTCACCCCTCCACTTT
NA	TRBV28	NA	TRBJ2-6	CASITLGGTGANVLTF	TGTGCCAGCATCACACTGGGAGGGACAGGGGCCAACGTCCTGACTTTC
TRBD1	TRBV5-1	NA	TRBJ2-5	CASMDRDSAETQYF	TGCGCCAGTATGGACAGGGATTCTGCTGAGACCCAGTACTTC
NA	TRBV19	NA	TRBJ1-5	CASSNHPNQVTAINQPQHF	TGTGCCAGTAGTAACCACCCTAATCAGGTTACCGCCATTAATCAGCCCCAGCATTTT
TRBD1	TRBV27	NA	TRBJ1-4	CASSYGTGTNEKLFF	TGTGCCAGCAGTTATGGGACAGGGACTAATGAAAAACTGTTTTTT
TRBD1	TRBV5-4	NA	TRBJ1-3	CASTLTPGTDRNTIYF	TGTGCCAGCACCCTAACCCCCGGGACAGATCGGAACACCATATATTTT
NA	TRBV10-3	NA	TRBJ1-2	CAISTTGYRYGYTF	TGTGCCATCAGTACTACAGGGTACAGATATGGCTACACCTTC
NA	TRBV27	NA	TRBJ1-1	CASSSRAGIYTEAFF	TGTGCCAGCAGTTCGCGAGCGGGGATTTACACTGAAGCTTTCTTT
NA	TRBV7-9	NA	TRBJ2-7	CASSLRGDGTYEQYF	TGTGCCAGCAGCTTAAGGGGCGACGGAACCTACGAGCAGTACTTC
NA	TRBV9	NA	TRBJ1-1	CASSVDPLGNTEAFF	TGTGCCAGCAGCGTAGATCCCCTCGGGAACACTGAAGCTTTCTTT
NA	TRBV29-1	few	TRBJ1-1	CSVAFPNTEAFF	TGCAGCGTTGCATTCCCGAACACTGAAGCTTTCTTT
TRBD2	TRBV7-2	once	TRBJ2-3	CASSLGEGMGYTQYF	TGTGCCAGCAGCTTAGGGGAGGGAATGGGATATACGCAGTATTTT
NA	TRBV11-3	NA	TRBJ2-2	CASSFGLTGELFF	TGTGCCAGCAGCTTCGGTTTGACCGGGGAGCTGTTTTTT
TRBD1	TRBV4-1	few	TRBJ2-2	CASSRRDRGNGELFF	TGCGCCAGCAGCCGCCGGGACAGGGGGAACGGGGAGCTGTTTTTT
NA	TRBV12-5	NA	TRBJ1-1	CASGLGGLSTEAFF	TGTGCTAGTGGTCTCGGGGGGCTGAGCACTGAAGCTTTCTTT
NA	TRBV6-5	NA	TRBJ1-1	CASRSNTEAFF	TGTGCCAGCAGATCAAACACTGAAGCTTTCTTT
NA	TRBV19	NA	TRBJ2-2	CASRPGTQNTGELFF	TGTGCCAGTAGGCCTGGGACTCAGAACACCGGGGAGCTGTTTTTT
NA	TRBV28	NA	TRBJ1-1	CASSLWRAPGTEAFF	TGTGCCAGCAGTTTATGGAGGGCCCCGGGTACTGAAGCTTTCTTT
NA	TRBV5-6	NA	TRBJ1-2	CASSLAGNYNYGYTF	TGTGCCAGCAGCTTGGCCGGTAACTACAACTATGGCTACACCTTC
NA	TRBV6-6	NA	TRBJ1-2	CASSRTETYGYTF	TGTGCCAGCAGTCGCACCGAAACTTATGGCTACACCTTC
TRBD1	TRBV11-3	NA	TRBJ1-1	CASSTTWDRGRNTEAFF	TGTGCCAGCAGCACCACTTGGGACAGGGGGCGAAACACTGAAGCTTTCTTT
TRBD1	TRBV6-5	NA	TRBJ1-1	CASSLQGGTEAFF	TGTGCCAGCAGTCTACAGGGGGGGACTGAAGCTTTCTTT
TRBD1	TRBV5-4	NA	TRBJ1-6	CASSEGTGKVSPLHF	TGTGCCAGCAGCGAGGGGACAGGGAAAGTTTCACCCCTCCACTTT
NA	TRBV28	NA	TRBJ2-2	CASSFDSQTNTGELFF	TGTGCCAGCAGTTTCGACAGCCAAACAAACACCGGGGAGCTGTTTTTT
NA	TRBV4-3	NA	TRBJ2-1	CASSQDLTEGYSEQFF	TGCGCCAGCAGCCAAGATTTGACGGAGGGCTACTCTGAGCAGTTCTTC
NA	TRBV30	NA	TRBJ1-4	CAWSVWTDYNEKLFF	TGTGCCTGGAGTGTTTGGACAGACTATAATGAAAAACTGTTTTTT
NA	TRBV15	few	TRBJ2-7	CATRVTGTSYEQYF	TGTGCCACCAGGGTAACCGGGACATCCTACGAGCAGTACTTC
NA	TRBV10-2	NA	TRBJ2-1	CASSELNEQFF	TGCGCCAGCAGTGAGTTAAATGAGCAGTTCTTC
NA	TRBV6-2/TRBV6-3	NA	TRBJ1-2	CASSSPGNYGYTF	TGTGCCAGCAGCTCCCCAGGGAACTATGGCTACACCTTC
NA	TRBV5-4	NA	TRBJ1-1	CASRPGGAQASTEAFF	TGTGCCAGCAGACCCGGAGGGGCCCAGGCCTCGACTGAAGCTTTCTTT
NA	TRBV9	NA	TRBJ1-5	CASSPRSGQPQHF	TGTGCCAGCAGCCCTCGATCGGGTCAGCCCCAGCATTTT
TRBD1	TRBV9	NA	TRBJ2-1	CASSEQQGTTDYNEQFF	TGTGCCAGCAGTGAACAACAGGGGACGACGGACTACAATGAGCAGTTCTTC
TRBD2	TRBV3-1/TRBV3-2	NA	TRBJ2-1	CASSQPGLAGAIKTSYNEQFF	TGTGCCAGCAGCCAACCCGGACTAGCGGGGGCGATAAAAACCTCATACAATGAGCAGTTCTTC
NA	TRBV20-1	NA	TRBJ1-2	CSAPSFGYTF	TGCAGCGCTCCCAGTTTTGGCTACACCTTC
NA	TRBV6-5	NA	TRBJ1-6	CASSAGQGYSPLHF	TGTGCCAGCAGCGCCGGCCAGGGGTATTCACCCCTCCACTTT
TRBD1	TRBV6-2/TRBV6-3	NA	TRBJ1-5	CASSYRTGGHQPQHF	TGTGCCAGCAGTTACCGAACAGGGGGCCATCAGCCCCAGCATTTT